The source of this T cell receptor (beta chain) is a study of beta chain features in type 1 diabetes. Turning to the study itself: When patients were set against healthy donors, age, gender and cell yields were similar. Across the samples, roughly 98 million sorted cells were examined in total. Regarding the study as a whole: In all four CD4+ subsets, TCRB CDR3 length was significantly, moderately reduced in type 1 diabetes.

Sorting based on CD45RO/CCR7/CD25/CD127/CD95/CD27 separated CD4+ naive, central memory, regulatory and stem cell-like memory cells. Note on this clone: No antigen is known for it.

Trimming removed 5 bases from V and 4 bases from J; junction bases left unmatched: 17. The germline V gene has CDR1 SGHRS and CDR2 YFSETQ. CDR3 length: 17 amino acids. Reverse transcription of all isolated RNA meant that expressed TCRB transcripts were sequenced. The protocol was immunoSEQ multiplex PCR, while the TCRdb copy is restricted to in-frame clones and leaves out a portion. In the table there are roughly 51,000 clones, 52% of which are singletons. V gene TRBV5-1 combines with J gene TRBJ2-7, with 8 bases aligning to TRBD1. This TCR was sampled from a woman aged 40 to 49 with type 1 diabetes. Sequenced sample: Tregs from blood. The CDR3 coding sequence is TGCGCCAGCAGTAGATCATCAAACCAGGGGGCCGGGTACGAGCAGTACTTC. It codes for CASSRSSNQGAGYEQYF.